This T cell receptor (beta chain) comes out of a study of radiation and T cells in renal cell carcinoma. Study-wide background: Nephrectomy followed 15 Gy stereotactic body radiation by 4 weeks. General observations from the study: In blood, top tumor clones expanded by 2 weeks, shrinking by 4. Baseline intratumoral clonotype presence is unknown without pretreatment biopsies.

This CDR3 region has 13 residues. Trimming shortened V by 0 bases and J by 6 bases, and 8 bases separated the two germline ends. Germline CDR1 is SGHAT and CDR2 is FQNNGV. The method was immunoSEQ multiplex PCR; TCRdb's version includes in-frame clones alone and lacks a portion of them. The profile shows more than 65,000 clones, just over 85% of them singletons. A word on this clone: The antigen remains undetermined.

Regarding time point: blood 2 weeks post-SBRT. As to treatment: 15 Gy SBRT to primary tumor, nephrectomy 4 weeks later. Blood was sampled at baseline, 2 weeks and 4 weeks after SBRT. The source was blood, collected from a patient whose treatment included radiotherapy and nephrectomy. J is TRBJ1-1 and V is TRBV11-2; D call uncertain. This sequence was found in a woman aged 45-65 years with renal cell carcinoma. CDR3 DNA sequence: TGTGCCAGCAGCTTAGAGGGAGATTCTGAAGCTTTCTTT. Its translation: CASSLEGDSEAFF.